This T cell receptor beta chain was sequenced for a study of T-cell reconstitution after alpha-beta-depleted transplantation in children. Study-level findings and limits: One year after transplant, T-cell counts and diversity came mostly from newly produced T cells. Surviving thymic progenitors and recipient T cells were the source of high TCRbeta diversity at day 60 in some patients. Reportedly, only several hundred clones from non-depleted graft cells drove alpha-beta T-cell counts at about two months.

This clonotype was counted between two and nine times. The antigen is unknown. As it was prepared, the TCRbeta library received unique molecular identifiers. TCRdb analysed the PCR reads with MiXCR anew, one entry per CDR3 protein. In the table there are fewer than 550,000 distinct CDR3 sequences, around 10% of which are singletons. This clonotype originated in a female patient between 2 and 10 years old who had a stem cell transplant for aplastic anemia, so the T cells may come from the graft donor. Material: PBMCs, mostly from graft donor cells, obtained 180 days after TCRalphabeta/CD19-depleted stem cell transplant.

The CDR3 loop reads CATLRDRASTDTQYF. In nucleotides, the CDR3 is TGTGCCACCCTCCGGGACAGGGCTAGCACAGATACGCAGTATTTT. V usage is TRBV6-2 or TRBV6-3 and J usage is TRBJ2-3; TRBD1 matches 9 bases. This CDR3 has 15 residues. Trimming removed 10 bases from V and 0 bases from J; junction bases left unmatched: 8. In germline, CDR1 is MNHEY, CDR2 SVGEGT.